The 3 T cell receptor beta chains below come from one sample, sequenced in a study of cytomegalovirus exposure and HLA in healthy donors. The study ran its PCR with 60 Vbeta and 13 Jbeta primers. Sequenced by immunoSEQ multiplex PCR; TCRdb stores in-frame clones only, minus some. The repertoire holds approximately 190,000 clones, with approximately 79% as singletons. The sequenced sample was PBMCs. Every receptor here comes from a man aged 40-55 years in good health and CMV-seropositive.

The chain employs TRBV9 and TRBJ1-1; possible D gene TRBD1, 5 bases. Trimming removed 1 base from V and 1 base from J, with 11 bases in between. Per germline, CDR1 SGDLS and CDR2 YYNGEE. This CDR3 is built from 15 residues. The CDR3 region has the DNA TGTGCCAGCAGCGTACACCCTCAGGGGAACACTGAAGCTTTCTTT. Translating gives CASSVHPQGNTEAFF.

V and J are TRBV5-1 and TRBJ2-1, with a tentative D call TRBD2 (6 bases). Germline values: CDR1 SGHRS, CDR2 YFSETQ. This CDR3 has 13 amino acids. The V end was cut by 0 bases, the J end by 7 bases, with 8 bases between. The CDR3 DNA is TGCGCCAGCAGCTTGGTACTAGCTAATGAGCAGTTCTTC. Residues: CASSLVLANEQFF.

This clone was counted once. The chain couples TRBV5-1 to TRBJ2-7; 10 positions agree with TRBD2. This CDR3 region has 16 residues. The germline V gene has CDR1 SGHRS and CDR2 YFSETQ. J lost 3 bases, V lost 0 bases, and 6 bases had no gene match. The CDR3 is CASSLGLAGALYEQYF. CDR3 sequence (DNA): TGCGCCAGCAGCTTGGGCCTAGCGGGGGCCCTCTACGAGCAGTACTTC.